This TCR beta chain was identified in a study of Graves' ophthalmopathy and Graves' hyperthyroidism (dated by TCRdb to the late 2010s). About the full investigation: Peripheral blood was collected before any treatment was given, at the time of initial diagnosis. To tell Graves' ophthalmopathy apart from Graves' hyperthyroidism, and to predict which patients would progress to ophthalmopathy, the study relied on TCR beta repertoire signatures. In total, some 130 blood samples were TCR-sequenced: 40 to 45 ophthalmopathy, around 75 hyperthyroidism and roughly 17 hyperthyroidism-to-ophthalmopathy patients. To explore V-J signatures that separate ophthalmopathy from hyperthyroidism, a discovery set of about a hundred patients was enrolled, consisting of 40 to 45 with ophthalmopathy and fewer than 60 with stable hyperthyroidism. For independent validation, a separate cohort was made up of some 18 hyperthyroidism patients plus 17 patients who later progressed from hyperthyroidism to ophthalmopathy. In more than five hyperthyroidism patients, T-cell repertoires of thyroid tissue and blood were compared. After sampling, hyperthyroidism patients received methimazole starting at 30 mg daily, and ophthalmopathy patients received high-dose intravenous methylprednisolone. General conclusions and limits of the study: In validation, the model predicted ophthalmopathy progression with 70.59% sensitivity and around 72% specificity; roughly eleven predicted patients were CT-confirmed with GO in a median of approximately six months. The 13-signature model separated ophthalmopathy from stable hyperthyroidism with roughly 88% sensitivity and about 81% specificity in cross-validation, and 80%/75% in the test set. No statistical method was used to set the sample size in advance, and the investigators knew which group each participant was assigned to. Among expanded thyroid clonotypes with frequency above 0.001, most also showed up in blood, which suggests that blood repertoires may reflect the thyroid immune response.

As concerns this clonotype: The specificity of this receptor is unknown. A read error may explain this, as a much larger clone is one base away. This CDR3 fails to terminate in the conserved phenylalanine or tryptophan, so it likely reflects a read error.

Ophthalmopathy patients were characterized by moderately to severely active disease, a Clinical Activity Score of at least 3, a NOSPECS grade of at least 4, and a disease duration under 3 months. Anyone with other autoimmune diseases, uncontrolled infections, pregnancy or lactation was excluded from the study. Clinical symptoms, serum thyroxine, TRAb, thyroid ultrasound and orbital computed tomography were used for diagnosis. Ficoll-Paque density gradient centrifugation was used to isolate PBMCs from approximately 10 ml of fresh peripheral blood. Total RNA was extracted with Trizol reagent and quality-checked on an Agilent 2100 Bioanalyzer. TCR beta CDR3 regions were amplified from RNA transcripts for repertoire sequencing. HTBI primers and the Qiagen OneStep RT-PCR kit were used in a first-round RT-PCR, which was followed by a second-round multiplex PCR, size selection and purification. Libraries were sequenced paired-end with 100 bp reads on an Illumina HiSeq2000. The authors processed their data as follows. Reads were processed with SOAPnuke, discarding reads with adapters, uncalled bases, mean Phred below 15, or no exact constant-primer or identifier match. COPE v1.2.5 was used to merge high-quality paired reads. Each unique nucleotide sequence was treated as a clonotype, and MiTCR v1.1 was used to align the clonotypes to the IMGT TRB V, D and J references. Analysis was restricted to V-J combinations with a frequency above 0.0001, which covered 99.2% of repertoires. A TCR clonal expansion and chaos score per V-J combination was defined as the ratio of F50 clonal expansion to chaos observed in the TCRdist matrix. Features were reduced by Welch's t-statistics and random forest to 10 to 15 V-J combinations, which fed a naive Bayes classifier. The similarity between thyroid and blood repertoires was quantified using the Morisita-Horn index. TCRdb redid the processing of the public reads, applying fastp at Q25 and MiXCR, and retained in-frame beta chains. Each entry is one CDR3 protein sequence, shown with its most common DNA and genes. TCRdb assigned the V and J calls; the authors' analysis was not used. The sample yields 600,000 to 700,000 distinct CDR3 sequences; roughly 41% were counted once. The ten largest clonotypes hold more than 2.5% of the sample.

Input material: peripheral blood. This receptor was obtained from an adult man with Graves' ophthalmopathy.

The sequenced DNA: TGTGCCAGCAGTGTATCCGGTACCTACGAGCAGTACCTC. It specifies CASSVSGTYEQYL. The sequence is built from TRBV2 and TRBJ2-7; the D gene identity is not certain. The CDR3 is 13 amino acids long, termini counted. Only the CDR3 portion is preserved as DNA: 39 bases, with reading frame beginning at the first base. A distance of 9 bases separates the germline ends of V and J, which lose 4 bases and 2 bases respectively. Based on the germline V gene, the CDR1 and CDR2 sequences are SNHLY and FYNNEI.